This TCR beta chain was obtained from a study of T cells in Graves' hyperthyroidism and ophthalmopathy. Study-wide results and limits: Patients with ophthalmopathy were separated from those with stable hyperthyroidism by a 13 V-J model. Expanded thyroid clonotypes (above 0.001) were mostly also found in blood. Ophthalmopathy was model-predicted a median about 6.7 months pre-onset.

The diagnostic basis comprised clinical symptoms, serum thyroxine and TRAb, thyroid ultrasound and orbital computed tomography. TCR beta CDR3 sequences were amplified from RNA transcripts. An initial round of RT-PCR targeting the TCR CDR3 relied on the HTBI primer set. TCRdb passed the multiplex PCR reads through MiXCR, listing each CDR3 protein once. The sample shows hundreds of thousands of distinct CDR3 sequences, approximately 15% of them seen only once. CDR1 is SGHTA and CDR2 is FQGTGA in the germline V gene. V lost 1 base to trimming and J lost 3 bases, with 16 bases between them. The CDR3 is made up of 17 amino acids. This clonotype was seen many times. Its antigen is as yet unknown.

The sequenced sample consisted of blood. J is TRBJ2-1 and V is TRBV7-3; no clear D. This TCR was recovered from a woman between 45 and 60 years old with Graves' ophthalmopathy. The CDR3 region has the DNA TGTGCCAGCAGCTTAAGTGCGGCAGCAAAAAGCTACAATGAGCAGTTCTTC. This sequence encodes CASSLSAAAKSYNEQFF.